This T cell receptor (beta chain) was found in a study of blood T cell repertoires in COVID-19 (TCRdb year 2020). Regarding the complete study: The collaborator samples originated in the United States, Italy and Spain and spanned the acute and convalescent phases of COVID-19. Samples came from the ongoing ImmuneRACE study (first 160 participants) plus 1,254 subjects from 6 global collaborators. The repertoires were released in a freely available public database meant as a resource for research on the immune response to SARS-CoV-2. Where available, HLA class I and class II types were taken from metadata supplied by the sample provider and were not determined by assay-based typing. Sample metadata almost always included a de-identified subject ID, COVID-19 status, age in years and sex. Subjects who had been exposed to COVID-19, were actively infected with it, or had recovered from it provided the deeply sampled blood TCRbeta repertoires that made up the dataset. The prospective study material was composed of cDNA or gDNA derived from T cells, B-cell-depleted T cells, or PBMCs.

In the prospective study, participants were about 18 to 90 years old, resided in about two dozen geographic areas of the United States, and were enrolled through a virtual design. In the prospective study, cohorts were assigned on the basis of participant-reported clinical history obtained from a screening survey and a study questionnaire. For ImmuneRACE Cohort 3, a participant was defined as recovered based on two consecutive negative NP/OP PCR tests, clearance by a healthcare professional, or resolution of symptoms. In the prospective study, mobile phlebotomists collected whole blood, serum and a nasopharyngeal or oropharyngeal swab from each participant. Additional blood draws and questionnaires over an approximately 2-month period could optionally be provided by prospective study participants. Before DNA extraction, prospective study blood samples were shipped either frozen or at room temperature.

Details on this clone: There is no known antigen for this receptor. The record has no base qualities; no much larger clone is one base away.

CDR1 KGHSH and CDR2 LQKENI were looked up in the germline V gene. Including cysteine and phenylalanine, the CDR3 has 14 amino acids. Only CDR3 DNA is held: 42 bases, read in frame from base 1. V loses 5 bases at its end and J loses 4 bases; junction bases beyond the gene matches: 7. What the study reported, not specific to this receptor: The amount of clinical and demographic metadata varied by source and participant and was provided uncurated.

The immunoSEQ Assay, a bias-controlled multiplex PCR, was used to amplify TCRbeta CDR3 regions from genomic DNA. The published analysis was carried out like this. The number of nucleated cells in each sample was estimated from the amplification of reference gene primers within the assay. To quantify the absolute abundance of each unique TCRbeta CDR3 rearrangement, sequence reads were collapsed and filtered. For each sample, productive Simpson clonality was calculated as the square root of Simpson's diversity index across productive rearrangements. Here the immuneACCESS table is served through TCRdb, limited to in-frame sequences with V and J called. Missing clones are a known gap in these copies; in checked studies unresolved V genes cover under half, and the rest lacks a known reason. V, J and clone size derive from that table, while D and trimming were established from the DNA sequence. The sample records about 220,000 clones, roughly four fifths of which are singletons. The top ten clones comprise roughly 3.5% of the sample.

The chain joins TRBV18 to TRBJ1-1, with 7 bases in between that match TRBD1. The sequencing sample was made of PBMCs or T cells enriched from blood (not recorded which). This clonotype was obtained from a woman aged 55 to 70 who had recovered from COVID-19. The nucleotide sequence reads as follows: TGTGCCAGCTCATCGGACAGGCGTAGCACTGAAGCTTTCTTT. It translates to CASSSDRRSTEAFF.